Each of the 18 T cell receptor beta chains below was sequenced from the same sample in a study of T-cell memory formation after mild COVID-19. TCRdb re-analysed the 5' RACE reads in MiXCR, keeping a single row per CDR3 protein. Counted here are hundreds of thousands of distinct CDR3 sequences, nearly 25% occurring once; the ten biggest clones make up approximately 13%. The sequenced sample was PBMCs or a T cell subset sorted from them (not recorded which). These receptors were collected from an adult woman who had mild COVID-19 (a few samples of this study predate the infection). Cell type and time point are not known.

This clonotype was detected only a few times. The chain has TRBV2 and TRBJ1-1, with D possibly being TRBD1 (5 bases). Germline values: CDR1 SNHLY, CDR2 FYNNEI. Trimming left V 5 bases short and J 9 bases short, with 16 bases between. CDR3 length: 13 amino acids. CDR3 sequence: CASSKGEAAKAFF. CDR3 DNA sequence: TGTGCCAGCAGTAAAGGGGAAGCCGCTAAAGCTTTCTTT.

This clonotype was observed a handful of times. The gene calls are TRBV2 and TRBJ2-7; D is unresolved. Between the trimmed V and J ends, which lost 1 base and 6 bases, there was a span of 10 bases. CDR1 and CDR2 (germline): SNHLY, FYNNEI. This CDR3 region has 13 residues. CDR3 coding DNA: TGTGCCAGCAGTGAAGGTGCTATAGTCGAGCAGTACTTC. Protein: CASSEGAIVEQYF. The full variable domain, its missing parts supplied by reference TRBV2 and TRBJ2-7, is EPEVTQTPSHQVTQMGQEVILRCVPISNHLYFYWYRQILGQKVEFLVSFYNNEISEKSEIFDDQFSVERPDGSNFTLKIRSTKLEDSAMYFCASSEGAIVEQYFGPGTRLTVT.

This clonotype was counted a few times. The CDR3 here is CASSQDSLEGGDEQYF. In DNA, the CDR3 is TGTGCCAGCAGCCAAGATTCCCTAGAGGGCGGGGACGAGCAGTACTTC. This chain joins TRBV3-1 and TRBJ2-7, with a tentative D call TRBD2 (6 bases). CDR1 LGHDT and CDR2 YNNKEL come from the germline V gene (reference sequence). This CDR3 spans 16 amino acids. With 0 bases removed from V and 5 bases from J, the gap between germline ends came to 17 bases.

This clonotype was recorded a few times. CDR3 nucleotides: TGCGCCAGCAGCCATAGTCAGAGCTCCTACAATGAGCAGTTCTTC. It specifies CASSHSQSSYNEQFF. The chain carries TRBV5-1 and TRBJ2-1; no definite D call. The CDR3 totals 15 residues. Looked up from germline, CDR1 is SGHRS and CDR2 is YFSETQ. V was trimmed by 4 bases and J by 0 bases, leaving 11 bases between them.

This clonotype was observed a handful of times. The CDR3 protein is CASSPYPDGELFF. CDR3 nucleotides: TGTGCCAGCTCACCGTACCCTGATGGGGAGCTGTTTTTT. The genes are TRBV18 and TRBJ2-2; D remains unclear. Trimming left V 3 bases short and J 8 bases short, with 10 bases between. The CDR3 has 13 amino acids. CDR1 and CDR2 (germline): KGHSH, LQKENI.

DNA for the CDR3: TGTGCCAGCAGCTCCTATGGGACCACAGATACGCAGTATTTT. Translated: CASSSYGTTDTQYF. This rearrangement joins TRBV7-8 to TRBJ2-3; D tentatively fits TRBD1 or TRBD2 (5 bases each). Germline CDR1 and CDR2: SGHVS and FQNEAQ. V gave up 4 bases and J gave up 2 bases, with 10 bases separating them. The CDR3 consists of 14 residues.

V is TRBV12-3 or TRBV12-4 and J is TRBJ2-2, with 9 bases aligning to TRBD2. The CDR3 contains 16 residues. The V and J ends lost 5 bases and 0 bases, in that order; junction bases with no gene match: 4. The CDR3 sequence is CASSRRLAANTGELFF. The CDR3 DNA reads as TGTGCCAGCAGTCGGAGACTAGCGGCGAACACCGGGGAGCTGTTTTTT.

This chain connects TRBV4-1 to TRBJ1-1, with 7 bases matching TRBD1. Germline CDR1 reads MGHRA; CDR2 reads YSYEKL. The CDR3 spans 16 residues. Trimming at V came to 3 bases and at J to 5 bases, leaving 12 bases not matched to a gene. The CDR3 coding sequence is TGCGCCAGCAGCCACCCTCAACCGACAGGGTGGACTGAAGCTTTCTTT. This translates into CASSHPQPTGWTEAFF.

This clonotype was observed a handful of times. The gene calls are TRBV3-1 and TRBJ2-7; TRBD2 is a possible D gene (6 bases). This CDR3 contains 13 residues. Germline V gene lookup returns CDR1 LGHDT and CDR2 YNNKEL (reference sequence). V lost 6 bases and J 7 bases, leaving 16 bases between the germline ends. The CDR3 spells CASRRQTGGEQYF. CDR3 nucleotides: TGTGCCAGCAGAAGACAGACTGGGGGGGAGCAGTACTTC.

This clonotype has a handful of counts. The rearrangement links TRBV3-1 to TRBJ2-4; D is undetermined. CDR1 and CDR2 (germline): LGHDT, YNNKEL (reference sequence). The CDR3 covers 15 residues. With 1 base removed from V and 0 bases from J, the gap between germline ends came to 7 bases. The CDR3 sequence is CASSQVLRAKNIQYF. CDR3 coding DNA: TGTGCCAGCAGCCAAGTCCTGAGAGCCAAAAACATTCAGTACTTC.

This clonotype has more than one count but fewer than ten. The V gene is TRBV19, the J gene TRBJ1-5, with D unresolved. Germline lookup yields CDR1 LNHDA and CDR2 SQIVND (reference sequence). CDR3 length: 14 residues. V shed 2 bases and J shed 3 bases, with 8 bases lying between them. DNA of the CDR3: TGTGCCAGTAGTATAACGCAGCCCAATCAGCCCCAGCATTTT. Its protein is CASSITQPNQPQHF.

This clonotype appeared a few times. The V call is TRBV6-4, the J call TRBJ2-6, with a tentative D call TRBD1 (5 bases). This CDR3 has 15 amino acids. The V gene lost 4 bases and the J gene lost 0 bases, with 7 bases spanning the gap. CDR1 is MRHNA, CDR2 SNTAGT, per germline. The CDR3 loop is CASSGTNSGANVLTF. The CDR3 coding sequence is TGTGCCAGCAGTGGGACAAACTCTGGGGCCAACGTCCTGACTTTC.

Only a few counts were recorded for this clonotype. The chain uses TRBV5-1 and TRBJ2-2; TRBD2 agrees at 9 bases. The germline V gene encodes CDR1 SGHRS and CDR2 YFSETQ. There are 16 residues in the CDR3. Germline trimming cut 6 bases from V and 5 bases from J; bases unmatched to any gene: 11. CDR3 amino acids: CASKLSTSGTTGELFF. The DNA for the CDR3 is TGCGCCAGCAAGCTATCGACTAGCGGAACAACCGGGGAGCTGTTTTTT.

In its sample, this clonotype was seen a few times. The chain uses TRBV7-8 and TRBJ2-3; 8 bases are a match to TRBD2. Germline V gene data show CDR1 as SGHVS and CDR2 as FQNEAQ. V lost 5 bases, J lost 2 bases, and 6 bases stayed unmatched. This CDR3 is 15 amino acids long. The CDR3 DNA reads as TGTGCCAGCAGCCCCCGGGGGGGCGACACAGATACGCAGTATTTT. Translated, it gives CASSPRGGDTDTQYF.

This clonotype has just a few counts. The J gene is TRBJ2-1, the V gene TRBV12-3 or TRBV12-4; D is ambiguous. Between the trimmed V and J ends, which lost 6 bases and 6 bases, there was a span of 6 bases. The CDR3 loop spans 11 amino acids. The CDR3 DNA reads TGTGCCAGCAGAAGACTCAATGAGCAGTTCTTC. This sequence encodes CASRRLNEQFF.

This clonotype was detected a few times. The genes are TRBV19 and TRBJ2-1; 11 bases are shared with TRBD2. The CDR3 runs to 16 residues. Germline V gene lookup returns CDR1 LNHDA and CDR2 SQIVND (reference sequence). With V trimmed by 5 bases and J by 4 bases, 7 bases remained unmatched. This CDR3 reads CASSGVTSGNYNEQFF. CDR3 bases: TGTGCCAGTAGTGGGGTGACTAGCGGGAATTACAATGAGCAGTTCTTC.

In this sample, this clonotype turned up a few times. The chain links TRBV5-3 to TRBJ2-1, with TRBD2 identical over 8 bases. TRBV5-3 falls under the ORF class, with uncertain function. V gave up 2 bases and J gave up 10 bases; unmatched junction bases: 8. The CDR3 loop spans 14 amino acids. CDR3 in amino acids: CARSFGGRTLEQFF. The CDR3 DNA follows: TGTGCCAGAAGCTTCGGCGGGAGGACACTAGAGCAGTTCTTC.

V usage is TRBV5-4 and J usage is TRBJ1-2, with D unresolved. V shed 7 bases and J shed 0 bases, with 13 bases lying between them. Germline CDR1 and CDR2: SGHNT and YYREEE (reference sequence). This CDR3 contains 14 residues. Here the CDR3 DNA reads TGTGCCAGCTCCTATGTTGAGACTAACTATGGCTACACCTTC. Residues: CASSYVETNYGYTF.